This T cell receptor (beta chain) was retrieved from a study of breast tumors, draining lymph nodes, adjacent tissues. MiXCR, run by TCRdb on the multiplex PCR reads, gives a single entry per CDR3 protein. The data hold some 150,000 distinct CDR3 sequences, with 20% to 25% observed a single time. This CDR3 has 14 amino acids. The germline CDR1 and CDR2 sequences are MNHEY and SMNVEV (reference sequence). Breast cancer patients provided tissue from their axillary draining lymph nodes. Comment on this clonotype: At one end, the junction sequence differs from germline, possibly due to a read error.

This receptor was identified in a female donor with breast cancer. Some clones in this sample may be carry-over from other donors' samples. Sequencing was carried out using axillary lymph node tissue. J is TRBJ1-1 and V is TRBV27, with 8 bases lining up with TRBD1. This chain's CDR3 is CACSEQGVFTEAFF. For the CDR3, the DNA is TGTGCCTGCAGTGAACAGGGGGTATTCACTGAAGCTTTCTTT.